Sequencing of this T cell receptor beta chain was carried out in a study of blood T cells in healthy people across ages. Study context: Template switching retrieved approximately one barcoded beta molecule for each two T cells. Overall study results and limits: Naive T cell percentage showed a strong correlation with TCR beta diversity. Diversity of TCR beta per million T cells declined in a roughly linear way with age.

The ends were cut back, 6 bases at V and 3 bases at J, with 14 bases in the middle. This CDR3 spans 14 amino acids. CDR1 and CDR2 from the germline V gene are MNHNS and SASEGT. Samples each had at least 6 micrograms of total RNA extracted. This clonotype was seen many times. Antigen: not known. The use of a sample-barcoded 5' primer and a J-beta primer mix characterized a second PCR of about 7 to 12 cycles. MiXCR was run by TCRdb on the 5' RACE reads, yielding one entry per CDR3 protein. Among 550,000 to 650,000 distinct CDR3 sequences listed, under 30% were seen once. The chain joins TRBV6-1 to TRBJ2-5; TRBD2 might be the D (5 bases). Specimen: blood. The source of this sequence is a woman older than 75 in good health. CDR3 in amino acids: CASSFWPREETQYF. CDR3 DNA: TGTGCCAGCAGCTTTTGGCCGCGGGAAGAGACCCAGTACTTC.